This TCR beta chain was profiled in a study of shared clonotypes between healthy human individuals. Repertoires were generated with immunoSEQ multiplex PCR, while TCRdb's copy carries only in-frame clones and drops some. The sample has 950,000 to 1,300,000 clones, around 75% seen once. Trimming took 3 bases from V and 5 from J, leaving 4 bases between them. Germline V gene data show CDR1 as GTSNPN and CDR2 as SVGIG (reference sequence). The CDR3 is made up of 11 amino acids. This clone was counted a few times. V and J are TRBV30 and TRBJ1-4; D ambiguous. Sequencing used memory CD4+ T cells sorted from blood. The subset here: CD45RA-negative fraction. The TCR was taken from a man between 18 and 35 years old in good health. The CDR3 spells CAWRENEKLFF. The CDR3 coding sequence is TGTGCCTGGAGGGAAAATGAAAAACTGTTTTTT.